A single sample is the source of the 10 T cell receptor beta chains below, sequenced in a study of blood T cell repertoires in COVID-19. The table came from immunoSEQ multiplex PCR; TCRdb's copy has only in-frame clones and leaves some out. This sample has about 120,000 clones; roughly 81% occur once, and the top ten carry 10%. Sequenced sample: peripheral blood. The receptors derive from a human donor in a cohort sampled during active COVID-19.

The table lists this clone with a few counts. The chain links TRBV15 to TRBJ2-1, with 10 positions matching TRBD2. V shed 0 bases and J 2 bases; nucleotides not matched to a gene: 4. The germline CDR1 and CDR2 sequences are LNHNV and YYDKDF (reference sequence). The CDR3 loop spans 17 amino acids. The CDR3 here is CATSREASGRAYNEQFF. The CDR3 nucleotides are TGTGCCACCAGCAGAGAGGCTAGCGGGAGAGCCTACAATGAGCAGTTCTTC.

The gene calls are TRBV2 and TRBJ2-7; the match to TRBD1 covers 9 bases. Germline loops: CDR1 SNHLY, CDR2 FYNNEI. J lost 4 bases, V lost 4 bases, and 8 bases had no gene match. This CDR3 region has 15 residues. CDR3 in amino acids: CASSGGSGQGYEQYF. CDR3 in DNA: TGTGCCAGCAGTGGCGGGTCAGGACAGGGGTACGAGCAGTACTTC.

The gene calls are TRBV3-1 (or the pseudogene TRBV3-2) and TRBJ1-1, with a tentative D call TRBD1 (6 bases). This CDR3 spans 13 amino acids. The germline V and J ends were trimmed by 3 bases and 6 bases, with 11 bases remaining between them. The germline gives CDR1 LGHDT, CDR2 YNNKEL (reference sequence). CDR3 sequence reads: CASSHGTKSEAFF. The DNA of the CDR3 is TGTGCCAGCAGCCATGGGACAAAATCTGAAGCTTTCTTT.

This chain connects TRBV6-5 to TRBJ2-6, with D unresolved. Per the germline V gene, CDR1 is MNHEY and CDR2 is SVGAGI. This CDR3 is built from 14 residues. V lost 6 bases to trimming and J lost 0 bases, with 6 bases between them. The CDR3 is CASRQFSGANVLTF. CDR3 DNA: TGTGCCAGCAGACAGTTCTCTGGGGCCAACGTCCTGACTTTC.

The chain is built from TRBV11-3 and TRBJ2-7; tentatively, D is TRBD2 (5 bases). The ends were cut back, 3 bases at V and 0 bases at J, with 15 bases in the middle. In germline, CDR1 is SGHNT, CDR2 YENEEA. The CDR3 has 16 residues. CDR3 in amino acids: CASSFAGPAASYEQYF. CDR3 coding DNA: TGTGCCAGCAGCTTCGCCGGACCAGCGGCCTCCTACGAGCAGTACTTC.

The chain recombines TRBV18 with TRBJ2-7, with 7 bases identical to TRBD2. The germline gives CDR1 KGHSH, CDR2 LQKENI. V was clipped by 3 bases and J by 3 bases; unmatched bases: 11. This CDR3 comprises 16 residues. CDR3 DNA sequence: TGTGCCAGCTCACCGCGGGCTGGGGGGGAAGGCTACGAGCAGTACTTC. Its translation is CASSPRAGGEGYEQYF.

The rearrangement joins TRBV11-2 to TRBJ1-2, with a tentative D call TRBD1 (6 bases). The CDR3 is made up of 16 amino acids. Germline-derived CDR1 and CDR2 are SGHAT and FQNNGV. The germline V and J ends were trimmed by 5 bases and 6 bases, with 22 bases remaining between them. CDR3 nucleotides: TGTGCCAGCAGCCCTAGGGGGACAACGGGGTGGCATGGCTACACCTTC. Protein sequence: CASSPRGTTGWHGYTF.

The genes are TRBV2 and TRBJ2-7; a possible D gene is TRBD2 (6 bases). Germline lookup yields CDR1 SNHLY and CDR2 FYNNEI. This CDR3 is built from 13 residues. V was pared by 6 bases and J by 4 bases, with 13 bases between. CDR3: CASREDYSYEQYF. The CDR3 nucleotides read TGTGCCAGCAGGGAGGACTATAGTTACGAGCAGTACTTC. The entire variable domain, with the rest obtained from reference TRBV2 and TRBJ2-7, is as follows: EPEVTQTPSHQVTQMGQEVILRCVPISNHLYFYWYRQILGQKVEFLVSFYNNEISEKSEIFDDQFSVERPDGSNFTLKIRSTKLEDSAMYFCASREDYSYEQYFGPGTRLTVT.

The chain links TRBV4-3 to TRBJ2-2; D remains ambiguous. The CDR3 covers 13 residues. Germline CDR1 and CDR2: LGHNA and YSLEER. Trimming pared 0 bases from V and 5 bases from J, leaving 4 bases between. The CDR3 DNA sequence: TGCGCCAGCAGCCAAGATTCTACCGGGGAGCTGTTTTTT. Its translation is CASSQDSTGELFF.

The chain recombines TRBV11-3 with TRBJ2-1, with TRBD2 as a possible D gene (5 bases). The V and J ends lost 5 bases and 8 bases respectively, with 19 bases between them. CDR1 SGHNT and CDR2 YENEEA come from the germline V gene. The CDR3 runs to 15 residues. The CDR3 sequence: CASSRLPGSLDEQFF. The CDR3 coding sequence is TGTGCCAGCAGCCGGCTTCCGGGATCTCTAGATGAGCAGTTCTTC.